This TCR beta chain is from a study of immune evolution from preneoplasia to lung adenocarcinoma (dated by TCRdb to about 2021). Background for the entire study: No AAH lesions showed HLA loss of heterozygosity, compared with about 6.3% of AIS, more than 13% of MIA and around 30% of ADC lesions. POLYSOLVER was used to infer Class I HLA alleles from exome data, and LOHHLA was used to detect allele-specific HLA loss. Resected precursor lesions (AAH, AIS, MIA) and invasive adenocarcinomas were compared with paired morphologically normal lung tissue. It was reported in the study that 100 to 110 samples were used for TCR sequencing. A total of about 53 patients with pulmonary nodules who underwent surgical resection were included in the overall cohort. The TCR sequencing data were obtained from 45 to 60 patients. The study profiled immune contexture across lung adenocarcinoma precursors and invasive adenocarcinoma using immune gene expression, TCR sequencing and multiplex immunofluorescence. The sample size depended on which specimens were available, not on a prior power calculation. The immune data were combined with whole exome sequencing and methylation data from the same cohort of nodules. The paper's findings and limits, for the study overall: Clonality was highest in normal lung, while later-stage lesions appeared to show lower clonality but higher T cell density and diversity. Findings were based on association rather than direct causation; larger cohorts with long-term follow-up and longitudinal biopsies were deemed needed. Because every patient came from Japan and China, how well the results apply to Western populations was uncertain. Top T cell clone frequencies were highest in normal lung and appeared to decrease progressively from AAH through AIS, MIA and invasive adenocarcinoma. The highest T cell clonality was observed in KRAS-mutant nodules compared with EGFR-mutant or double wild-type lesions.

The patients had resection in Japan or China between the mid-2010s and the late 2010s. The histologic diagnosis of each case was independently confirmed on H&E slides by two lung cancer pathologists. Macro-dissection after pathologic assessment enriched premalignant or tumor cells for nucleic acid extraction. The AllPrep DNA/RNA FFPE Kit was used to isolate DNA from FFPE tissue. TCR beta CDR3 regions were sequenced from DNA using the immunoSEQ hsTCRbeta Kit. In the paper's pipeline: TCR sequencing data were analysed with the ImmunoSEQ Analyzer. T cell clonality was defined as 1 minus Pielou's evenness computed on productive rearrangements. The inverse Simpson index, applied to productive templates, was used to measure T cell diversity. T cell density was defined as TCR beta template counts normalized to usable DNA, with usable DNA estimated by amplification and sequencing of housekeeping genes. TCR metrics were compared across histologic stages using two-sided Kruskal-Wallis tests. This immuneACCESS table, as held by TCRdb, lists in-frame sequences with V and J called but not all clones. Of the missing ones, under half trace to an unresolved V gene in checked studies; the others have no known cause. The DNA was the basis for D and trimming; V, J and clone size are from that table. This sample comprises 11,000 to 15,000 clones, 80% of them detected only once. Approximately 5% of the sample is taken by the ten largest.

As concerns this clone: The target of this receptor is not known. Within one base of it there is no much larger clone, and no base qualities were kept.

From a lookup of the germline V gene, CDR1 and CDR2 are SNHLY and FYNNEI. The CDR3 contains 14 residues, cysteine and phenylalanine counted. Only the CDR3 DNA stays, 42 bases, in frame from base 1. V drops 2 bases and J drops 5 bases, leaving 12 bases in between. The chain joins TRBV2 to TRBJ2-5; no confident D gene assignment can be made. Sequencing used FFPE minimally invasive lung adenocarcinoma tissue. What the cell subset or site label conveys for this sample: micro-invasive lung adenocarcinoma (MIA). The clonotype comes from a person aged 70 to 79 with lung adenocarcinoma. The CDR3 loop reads CASSETPDGETQYF. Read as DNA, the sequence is TGTGCCAGCAGTGAAACCCCCGACGGGGAGACCCAGTACTTC.